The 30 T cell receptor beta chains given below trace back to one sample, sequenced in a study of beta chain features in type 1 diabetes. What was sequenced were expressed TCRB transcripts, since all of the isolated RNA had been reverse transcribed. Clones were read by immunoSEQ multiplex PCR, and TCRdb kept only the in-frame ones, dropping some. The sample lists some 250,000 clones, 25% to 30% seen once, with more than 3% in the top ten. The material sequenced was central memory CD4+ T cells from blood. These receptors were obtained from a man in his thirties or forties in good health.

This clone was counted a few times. CDR3: CASSEGTTAEQYF. DNA of the CDR3: TGTGCCAGCAGCGAGGGGACTACAGCCGAGCAGTACTTC. The J gene is TRBJ2-7, the V gene TRBV7-2, with TRBD2 identical over 7 bases. The V and J ends lost 5 bases and 6 bases, in that order; junction bases with no gene match: 7. CDR1 and CDR2 from the germline V gene are SGHTA and FQGNSA. This CDR3 has 13 residues.

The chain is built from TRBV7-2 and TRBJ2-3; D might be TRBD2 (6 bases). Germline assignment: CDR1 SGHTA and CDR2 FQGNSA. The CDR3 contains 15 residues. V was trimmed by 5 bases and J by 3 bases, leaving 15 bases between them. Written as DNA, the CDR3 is TGTGCCAGCAGCGCGCCTGCGGGAATGACAGATACGCAGTATTTT. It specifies CASSAPAGMTDTQYF.

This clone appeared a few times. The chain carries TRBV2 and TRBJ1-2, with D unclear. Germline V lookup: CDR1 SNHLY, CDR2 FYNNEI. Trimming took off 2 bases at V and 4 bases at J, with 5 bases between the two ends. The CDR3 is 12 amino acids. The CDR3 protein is CASSETGYGYTF. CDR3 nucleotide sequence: TGTGCCAGCAGTGAAACGGGCTATGGCTACACCTTC. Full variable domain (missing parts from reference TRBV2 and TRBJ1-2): EPEVTQTPSHQVTQMGQEVILRCVPISNHLYFYWYRQILGQKVEFLVSFYNNEISEKSEIFDDQFSVERPDGSNFTLKIRSTKLEDSAMYFCASSETGYGYTFGSGTRLTVV.

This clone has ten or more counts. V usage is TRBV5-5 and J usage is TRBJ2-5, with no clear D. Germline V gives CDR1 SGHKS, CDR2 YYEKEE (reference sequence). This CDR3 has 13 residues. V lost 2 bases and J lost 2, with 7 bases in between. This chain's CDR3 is CASSFETQETQYF. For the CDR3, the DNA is TGTGCCAGCAGCTTCGAGACGCAAGAGACCCAGTACTTC.

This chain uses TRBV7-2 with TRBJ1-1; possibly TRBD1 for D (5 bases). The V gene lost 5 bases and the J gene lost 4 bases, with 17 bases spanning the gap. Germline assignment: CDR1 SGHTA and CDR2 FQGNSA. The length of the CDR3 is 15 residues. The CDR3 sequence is CASSPTRGGSTEAFF. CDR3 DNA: TGTGCCAGCAGCCCTACCCGGGGGGGGAGCACTGAAGCTTTCTTT.

DNA for the CDR3: TGTGCCAGCAGCTTGGAGCAGGGTGGGACTGAAGCTTTCTTT. Residues: CASSLEQGGTEAFF. V gene TRBV5-4 combines with J gene TRBJ1-1, with a weak D call TRBD1 (5 bases). Deletions cut 0 bases from V and 5 bases from J, with 11 bases between. The CDR3 totals 14 residues. The germline gives CDR1 SGHNT, CDR2 YYREEE (reference sequence).

CDR3 residues: CASSLYGTGSYEQYF. In DNA, the CDR3 is TGTGCCAGCAGCTTATATGGGACAGGCTCCTACGAGCAGTACTTC. This chain connects TRBV7-8 to TRBJ2-7, with 8 nucleotides matching TRBD1. Germline V gene sequence: CDR1 SGHVS, CDR2 FQNEAQ. The CDR3 is made up of 15 amino acids. J gave up 0 bases and V 2 bases, and 3 bases lay outside the gene matches.

The CDR3 reads CASSQTEDTQYF. DNA of the CDR3: TGTGCCAGCAGCCAGACGGAAGATACGCAGTATTTT. The V and J genes are TRBV5-4 and TRBJ2-3; the D is unclear. V was shortened by 4 bases and J by 5 bases, with 8 bases between the two germline ends. The CDR3 is made up of 12 amino acids. CDR1 SGHNT and CDR2 YYREEE come from the germline V gene (reference sequence).

CDR3 DNA: TGTGCCAGCAGTCGGGCCTTGGGGGCCAAAAACATTCAGTACTTC. It is translated as CASSRALGAKNIQYF. This rearrangement joins TRBV6-5 to TRBJ2-4; no clear D. CDR3 length: 15 amino acids. Trimming left V 5 bases short and J 1 base short, with 12 bases between. CDR1 is MNHEY, CDR2 SVGAGI, per germline.

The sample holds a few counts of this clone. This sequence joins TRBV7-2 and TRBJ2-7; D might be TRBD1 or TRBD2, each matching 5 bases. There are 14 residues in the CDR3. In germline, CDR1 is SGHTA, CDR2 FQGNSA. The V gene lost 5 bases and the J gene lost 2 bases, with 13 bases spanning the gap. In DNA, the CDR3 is TGTGCCAGCAGCCCCATCGGGGCGACCTACGAGCAGTACTTC. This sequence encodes CASSPIGATYEQYF.

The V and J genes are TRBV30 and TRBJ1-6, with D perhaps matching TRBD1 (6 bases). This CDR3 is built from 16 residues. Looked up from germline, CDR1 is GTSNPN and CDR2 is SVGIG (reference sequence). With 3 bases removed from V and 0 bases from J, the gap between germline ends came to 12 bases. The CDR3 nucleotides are TGTGCCTGGAGGTCGGGGGCCAGCTCCTATAATTCACCCCTCCACTTT. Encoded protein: CAWRSGASSYNSPLHF.

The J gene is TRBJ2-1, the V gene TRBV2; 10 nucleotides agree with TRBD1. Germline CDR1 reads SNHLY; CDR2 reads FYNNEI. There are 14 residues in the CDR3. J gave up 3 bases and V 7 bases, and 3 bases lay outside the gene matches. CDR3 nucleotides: TGTGCCAGCAAGGGACAGGGGCGCTACAATGAGCAGTTCTTC. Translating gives CASKGQGRYNEQFF.

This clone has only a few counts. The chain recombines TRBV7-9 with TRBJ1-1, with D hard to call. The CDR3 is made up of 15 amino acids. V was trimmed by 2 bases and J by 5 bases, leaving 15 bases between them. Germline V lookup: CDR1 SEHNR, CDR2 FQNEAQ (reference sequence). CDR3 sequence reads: CASSLSAVGTTEAFF. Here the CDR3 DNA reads TGTGCCAGCAGCTTATCTGCAGTAGGAACTACTGAAGCTTTCTTT.

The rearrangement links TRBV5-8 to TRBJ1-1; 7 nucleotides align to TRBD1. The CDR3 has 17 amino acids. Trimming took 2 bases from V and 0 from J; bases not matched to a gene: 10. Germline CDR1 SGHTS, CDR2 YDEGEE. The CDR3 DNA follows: TGTGCCAGCAGCTTCGAGGGGGACAGCCGGATGAACACTGAAGCTTTCTTT. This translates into CASSFEGDSRMNTEAFF.

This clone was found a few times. The CDR3 DNA reads as TGTGCCAGTAGTCTTAGGACAGGGTGGAACACTGAAGCTTTCTTT. Protein: CASSLRTGWNTEAFF. The rearrangement joins TRBV19 to TRBJ1-1; TRBD1 matches at 8 bases. Looked up from germline, CDR1 is LNHDA and CDR2 is SQIVND (reference sequence). The CDR3 runs to 15 residues. Trimming cost V 5 bases and J 1 base; bases outside gene matches: 6.

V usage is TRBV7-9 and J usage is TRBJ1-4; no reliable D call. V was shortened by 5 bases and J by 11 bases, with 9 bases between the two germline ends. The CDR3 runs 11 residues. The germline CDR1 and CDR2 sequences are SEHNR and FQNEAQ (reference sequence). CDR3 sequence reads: CASSPQWKLFF. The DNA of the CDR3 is TGTGCCAGCAGCCCCCAGTGGAAACTGTTTTTT.

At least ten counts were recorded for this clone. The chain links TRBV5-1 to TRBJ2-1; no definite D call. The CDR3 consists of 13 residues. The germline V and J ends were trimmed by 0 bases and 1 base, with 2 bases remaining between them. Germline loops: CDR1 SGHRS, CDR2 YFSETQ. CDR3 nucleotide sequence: TGCGCCAGCAGCTTGGGTTCCTACAATGAGCAGTTCTTC. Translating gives CASSLGSYNEQFF.

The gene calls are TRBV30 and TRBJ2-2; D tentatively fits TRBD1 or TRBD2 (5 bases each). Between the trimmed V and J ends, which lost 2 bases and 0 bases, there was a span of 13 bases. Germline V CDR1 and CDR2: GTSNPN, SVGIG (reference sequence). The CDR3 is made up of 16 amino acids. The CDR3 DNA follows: TGTGCCTGGAGTCCCGCCGGGACGGCGAACACCGGGGAGCTGTTTTTT. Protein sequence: CAWSPAGTANTGELFF. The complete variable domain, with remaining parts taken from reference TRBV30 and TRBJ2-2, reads SQTIHQWPATLVQPVGSPLSLECTVEGTSNPNLYWYRQAAGRGLQLLFYSVGIGQISSEVPQNLSASRPQDRQFILSSKKLLLSDSGFYLCAWSPAGTANTGELFFGEGSRLTVL.

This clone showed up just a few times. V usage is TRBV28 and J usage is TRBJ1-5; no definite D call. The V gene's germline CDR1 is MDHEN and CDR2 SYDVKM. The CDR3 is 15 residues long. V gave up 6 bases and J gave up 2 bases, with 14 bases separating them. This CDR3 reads CASRFDGLGNQPQHF. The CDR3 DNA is TGTGCCAGCAGATTCGACGGGCTGGGCAATCAGCCCCAGCATTTT.

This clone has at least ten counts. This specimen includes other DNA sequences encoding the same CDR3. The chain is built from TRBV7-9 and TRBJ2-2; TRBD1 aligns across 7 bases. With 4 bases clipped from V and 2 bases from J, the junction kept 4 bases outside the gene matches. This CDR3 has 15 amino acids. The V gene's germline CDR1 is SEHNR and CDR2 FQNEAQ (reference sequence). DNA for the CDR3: TGTGCCAGCAGCTCGACAGGGCCAAACACCGGGGAGCTGTTTTTT. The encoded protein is CASSSTGPNTGELFF.

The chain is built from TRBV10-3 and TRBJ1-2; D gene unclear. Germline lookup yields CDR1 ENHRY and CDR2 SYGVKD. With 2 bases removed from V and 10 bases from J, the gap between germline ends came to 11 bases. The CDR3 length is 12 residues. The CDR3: CAISEAPQAYTF. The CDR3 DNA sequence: TGTGCCATCAGTGAGGCGCCGCAAGCCTACACCTTC.

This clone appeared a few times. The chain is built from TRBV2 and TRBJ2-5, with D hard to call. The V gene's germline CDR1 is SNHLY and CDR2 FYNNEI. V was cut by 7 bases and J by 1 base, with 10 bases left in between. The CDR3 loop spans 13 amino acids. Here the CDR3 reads CASNGRSQETQYF. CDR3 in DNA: TGTGCCAGCAACGGACGGAGCCAAGAGACCCAGTACTTC. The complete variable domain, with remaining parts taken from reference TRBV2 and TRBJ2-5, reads EPEVTQTPSHQVTQMGQEVILRCVPISNHLYFYWYRQILGQKVEFLVSFYNNEISEKSEIFDDQFSVERPDGSNFTLKIRSTKLEDSAMYFCASNGRSQETQYFGPGTRLLVL.

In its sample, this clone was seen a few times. The CDR3 DNA is TGTGCCATCAGTGGGACCGGGACTAGCGGGTCCCCAGGGGACATTCAGTACTTC. As protein: CAISGTGTSGSPGDIQYF. This sequence joins TRBV10-3 and TRBJ2-4; 12 positions match TRBD2. This CDR3 has 18 residues. Looked up from germline, CDR1 is ENHRY and CDR2 is SYGVKD. Unmatched junction bases numbered 15, after V lost 4 bases and J lost 8 bases.

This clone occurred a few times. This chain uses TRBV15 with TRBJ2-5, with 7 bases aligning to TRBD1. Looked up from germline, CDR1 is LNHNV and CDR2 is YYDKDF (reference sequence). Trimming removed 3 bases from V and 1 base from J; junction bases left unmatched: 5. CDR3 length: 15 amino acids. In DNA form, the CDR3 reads TGTGCCACCAGCAGCCACAGGGGCCTCCAAGAGACCCAGTACTTC. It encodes CATSSHRGLQETQYF. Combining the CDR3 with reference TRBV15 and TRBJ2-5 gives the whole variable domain DAMVIQNPRYQVTQFGKPVTLSCSQTLNHNVMYWYQQKSSQAPKLLFHYYDKDFNNEADTPDNFQSRRPNTSFCFLDIRSPGLGDTAMYLCATSSHRGLQETQYFGPGTRLLVL.

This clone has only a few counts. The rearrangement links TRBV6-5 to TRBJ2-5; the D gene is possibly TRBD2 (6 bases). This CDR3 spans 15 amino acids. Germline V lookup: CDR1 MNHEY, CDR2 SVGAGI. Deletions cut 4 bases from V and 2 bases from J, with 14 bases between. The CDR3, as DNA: TGTGCCAGCAGTTCACCCCGGGACTTTCAAGAGACCCAGTACTTC. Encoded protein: CASSSPRDFQETQYF.

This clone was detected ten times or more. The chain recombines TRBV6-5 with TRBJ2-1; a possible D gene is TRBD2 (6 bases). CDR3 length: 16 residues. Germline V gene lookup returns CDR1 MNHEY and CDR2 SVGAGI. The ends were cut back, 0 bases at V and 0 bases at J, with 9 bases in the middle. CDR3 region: CASSYSAGGSYNEQFF. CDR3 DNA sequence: TGTGCCAGCAGTTACTCAGCGGGTGGCTCCTACAATGAGCAGTTCTTC.

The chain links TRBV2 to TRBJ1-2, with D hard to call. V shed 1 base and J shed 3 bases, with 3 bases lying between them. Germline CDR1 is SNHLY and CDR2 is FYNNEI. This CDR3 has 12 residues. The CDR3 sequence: CASSEGHYGYTF. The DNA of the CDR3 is TGTGCCAGCAGTGAAGGCCACTATGGCTACACCTTC.

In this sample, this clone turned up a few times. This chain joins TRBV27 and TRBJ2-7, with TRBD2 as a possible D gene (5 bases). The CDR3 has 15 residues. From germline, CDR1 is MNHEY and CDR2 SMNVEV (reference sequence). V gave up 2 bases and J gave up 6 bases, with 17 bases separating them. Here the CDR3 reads CASSLKASRRSEQYF. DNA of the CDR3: TGTGCCAGCAGTTTAAAGGCTAGCAGGCGATCCGAGCAGTACTTC.

CDR3: CASSPIPRMLAYEQYF. The CDR3 DNA reads as TGTGCCAGCAGCCCCATCCCTAGAATGCTAGCCTACGAGCAGTACTTC. The chain recombines TRBV7-6 with TRBJ2-7, with D unresolved. Trimming left V 5 bases short and J 2 bases short, with 19 bases between. Germline CDR1 reads SGHVS; CDR2 reads FNYEAQ. This CDR3 has 16 amino acids.

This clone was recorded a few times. CDR3 residues: CASRAGPYEQYF. The CDR3 DNA sequence: TGTGCCAGCCGTGCGGGCCCCTACGAGCAGTACTTC. The chain has TRBV28 and TRBJ2-7, with a possible D match to TRBD2 (5 bases). The V end lost 8 bases, the J end lost 2 bases, and 10 bases lay between the germline ends. Germline loops: CDR1 MDHEN, CDR2 SYDVKM. This CDR3 comprises 12 residues.